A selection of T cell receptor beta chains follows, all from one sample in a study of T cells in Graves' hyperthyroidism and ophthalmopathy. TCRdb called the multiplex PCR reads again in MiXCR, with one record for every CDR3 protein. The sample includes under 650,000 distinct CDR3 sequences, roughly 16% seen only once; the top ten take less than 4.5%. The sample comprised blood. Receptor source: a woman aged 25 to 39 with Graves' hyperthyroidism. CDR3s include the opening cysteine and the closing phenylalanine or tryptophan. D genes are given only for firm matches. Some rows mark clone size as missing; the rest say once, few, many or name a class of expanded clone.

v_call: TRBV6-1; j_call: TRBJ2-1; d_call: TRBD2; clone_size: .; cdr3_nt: TGTGCCAGCAGCGATAGCGGGAGTCAGTTCTTC; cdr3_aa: CASSDSGSQFF
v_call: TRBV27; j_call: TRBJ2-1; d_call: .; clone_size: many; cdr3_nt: TGTGCCAGCAGTAATGAATACGACCGCTTATATTACAATGAGCAGTTCTTC; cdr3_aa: CASSNEYDRLYYNEQFF
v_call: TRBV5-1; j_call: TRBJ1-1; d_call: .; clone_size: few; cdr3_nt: TGCGCCAGCAGCTTGGCCGCCCACATGAACACTGAAGCTTTCTTT; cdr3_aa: CASSLAAHMNTEAFF
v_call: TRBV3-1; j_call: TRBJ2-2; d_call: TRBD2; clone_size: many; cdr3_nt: TGTGCCAGCAGCCAAGTAACTAGCGTTTTTAACACCGGGGAGCTGTTTTTT; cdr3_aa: CASSQVTSVFNTGELFF
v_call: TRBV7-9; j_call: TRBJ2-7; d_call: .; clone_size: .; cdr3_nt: TGTGCCAGCAGCCCCCCTGGAGCCGCTGGAGAGCAGTACTTC; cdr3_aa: CASSPPGAAGEQYF
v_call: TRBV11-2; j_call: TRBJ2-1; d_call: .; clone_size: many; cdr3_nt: TGTGCCAGCAGCTTAGGTATAGCTTCGTACAATGAGCAGTTCTTC; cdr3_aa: CASSLGIASYNEQFF
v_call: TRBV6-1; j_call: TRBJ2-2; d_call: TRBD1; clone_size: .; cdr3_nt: TGTGCCAGCAGACACCACCAGGGGGCCGGGGAGCTGTTTTTT; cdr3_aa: CASRHHQGAGELFF
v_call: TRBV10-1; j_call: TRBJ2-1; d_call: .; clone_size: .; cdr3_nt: TGCGCCATGTTATACAATGAGCAGTTCTTC; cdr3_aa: CAMLYNEQFF
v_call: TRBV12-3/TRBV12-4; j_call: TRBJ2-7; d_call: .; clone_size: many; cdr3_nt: TGTGCCAGCAGTTTAGACGGATTCAGCTCCTACGAGCAGTACTTC; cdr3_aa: CASSLDGFSSYEQYF
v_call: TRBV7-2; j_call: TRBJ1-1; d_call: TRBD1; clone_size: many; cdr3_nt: TGTGCCAGCAGCTTACCTCCGGGACAGGGGTCTCTGGGAGCTTTCTTT; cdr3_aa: CASSLPPGQGSLGAFF
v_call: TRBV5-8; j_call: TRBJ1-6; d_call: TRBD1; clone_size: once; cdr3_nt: TGTGCCAGCAGCAAGGGGACAGTAAATTCACCCCTCCACTTT; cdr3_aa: CASSKGTVNSPLHF
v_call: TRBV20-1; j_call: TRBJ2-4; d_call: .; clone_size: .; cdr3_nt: TGCAGTGCTTTGAGCCCAGCCAAAAACATTCAGTACTTC; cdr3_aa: CSALSPAKNIQYF
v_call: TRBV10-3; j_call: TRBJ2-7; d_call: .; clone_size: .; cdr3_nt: TGTGCCATCAGTCCAGACTTTTCTGGCTACGAGCAGTACTTC; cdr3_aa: CAISPDFSGYEQYF
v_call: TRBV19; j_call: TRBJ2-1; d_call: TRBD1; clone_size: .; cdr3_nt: TGTGCCAGTAGCCCGGGACAGGGGGCTTGGGCTGAGCAGTTCTTC; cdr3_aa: CASSPGQGAWAEQFF
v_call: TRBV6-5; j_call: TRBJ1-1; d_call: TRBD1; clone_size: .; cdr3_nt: TGTGCCAGCAGATGCTCCTACAGGGGACGAGGAAGGGTGAGTACTGAAGCTTTCTTT; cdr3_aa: CASRCSYRGRGRVSTEAFF
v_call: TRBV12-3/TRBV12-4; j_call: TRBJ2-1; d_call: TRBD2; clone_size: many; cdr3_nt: TGTGCCAGCAGTCCGGCAGCGGGACTAGCGGGGACCTCCTACAATGAGCAGTTCTTC; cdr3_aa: CASSPAAGLAGTSYNEQFF
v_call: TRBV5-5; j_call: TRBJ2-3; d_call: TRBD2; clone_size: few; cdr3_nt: TGTGCCAGCAGCTTGGCTCTTTCGACTAGCGGGAAATTTGGCACAGATACGCAGTATTTT; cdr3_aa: CASSLALSTSGKFGTDTQYF
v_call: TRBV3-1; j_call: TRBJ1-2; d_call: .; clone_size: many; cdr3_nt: TGTGCCAGCAGCCAAGAAGGGGCACTCTTCTTTGCTGGCTACACCTTC; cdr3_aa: CASSQEGALFFAGYTF
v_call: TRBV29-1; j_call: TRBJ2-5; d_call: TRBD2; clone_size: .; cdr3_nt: TGCACAGGACTAGCGGGAGCTGGGGGAACCCAGTACTTC; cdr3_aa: CTGLAGAGGTQYF
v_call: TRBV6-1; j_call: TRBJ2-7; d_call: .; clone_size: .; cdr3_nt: TGTGCCAGCAGTGAACAACAAATGGCCTATTCCTACGAGCAGTACTTC; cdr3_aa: CASSEQQMAYSYEQYF
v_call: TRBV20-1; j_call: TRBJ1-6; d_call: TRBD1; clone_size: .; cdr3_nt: TGCAGTGCTTGGCCGGGACAGTATAATTCACCCCTCCACTTT; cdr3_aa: CSAWPGQYNSPLHF
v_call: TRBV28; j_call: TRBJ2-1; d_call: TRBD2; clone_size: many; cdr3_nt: TGTGCCAGCAGTTTAGTTGCGGGGGGGGGTGTCGATGAGCAGTTCTTC; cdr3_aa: CASSLVAGGGVDEQFF
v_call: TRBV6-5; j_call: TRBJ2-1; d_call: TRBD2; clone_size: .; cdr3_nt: TGTGCCAGCAGTTACGGCGGCCTAGCGGGACATAATGAGCAGTTCTTC; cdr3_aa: CASSYGGLAGHNEQFF
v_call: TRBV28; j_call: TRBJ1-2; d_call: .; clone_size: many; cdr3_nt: TGTGCCAGCAGTTTTAACTATGGCTACACCTTC; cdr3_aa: CASSFNYGYTF
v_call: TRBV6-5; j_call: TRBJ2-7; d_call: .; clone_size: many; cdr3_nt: TGTGCCAGCAGTTACCGGGGCGCCTACGAGCAGTACTTC; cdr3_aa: CASSYRGAYEQYF
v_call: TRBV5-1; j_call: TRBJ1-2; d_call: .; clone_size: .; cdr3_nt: TGCGCCAGCAGCTTGAGCCGGCAGCGTTATGGCTACACCTTC; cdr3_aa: CASSLSRQRYGYTF
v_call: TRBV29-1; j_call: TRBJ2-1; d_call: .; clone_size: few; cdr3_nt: TGCAGCGTTGAAGCGGGAGACAATGAGCAGTTCTTC; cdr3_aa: CSVEAGDNEQFF
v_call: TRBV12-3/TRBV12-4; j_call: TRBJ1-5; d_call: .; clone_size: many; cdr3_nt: TGTGCCAGCAGTTTTCGTGGGCAGCCCCAGCATTTT; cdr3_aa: CASSFRGQPQHF